Listed below are T cell receptor beta chains from one sample, sequenced in a study of blood T cell repertoires in COVID-19. Produced via immunoSEQ multiplex PCR; TCRdb's table is partial and in-frame only. The data contain roughly 150,000 clones, around 86% of them singletons. Specimen: peripheral blood. All receptors derive from a woman aged 80 or older with COVID-19, enrolled during active disease. Both conserved end residues are part of each CDR3. A D gene is named only where the DNA matches it firmly. Clone size is not always given. Where it is, it says once, few, many or a class for expanded clones.

V: TRBV29-1; J: TRBJ2-1; size: NA; D: NA; DNA: TGCAGCGTTCGGACAGCCTACAATGAGCAGTTCTTC; CDR3: CSVRTAYNEQFF
V: TRBV7-9; J: TRBJ1-2; size: NA; D: TRBD1; DNA: TGTGCCAGCAGCCTCGGACAGGGGCAGACTCACTATGGCTACACCTTC; CDR3: CASSLGQGQTHYGYTF
V: TRBV19; J: TRBJ2-1; size: NA; D: NA; DNA: TGTGCCAGTAGTATCGACTCAAGCTCCTACAATGAGCAGTTCTTC; CDR3: CASSIDSSSYNEQFF
V: TRBV4-2; J: TRBJ1-4; size: NA; D: NA; DNA: TGTGCCAGCAGCCAAGAAGGAGCGACTAATGAAAAACTGTTTTTT; CDR3: CASSQEGATNEKLFF
V: TRBV12-1; J: TRBJ2-7; size: NA; D: NA; DNA: TGTGCCAGCAGCCCCGACAGGGGAGGAATTTACGAGCAGTACTTC; CDR3: CASSPDRGGIYEQYF
V: TRBV19; J: TRBJ1-1; size: once; D: TRBD1; DNA: TGTGCCAGTAGTATAAGGGGACAGGTTGGAGACACTGAAGCTTTCTTT; CDR3: CASSIRGQVGDTEAFF
V: TRBV4-1; J: TRBJ1-5; size: NA; D: TRBD1; DNA: TGCGCCAGCAGCCAAGGTTTGGGACAGGGCCTTAATCAGCCCCAGCATTTT; CDR3: CASSQGLGQGLNQPQHF
V: TRBV7-2; J: TRBJ2-7; size: NA; D: NA; DNA: TGTGCCAGCAGTACCGGGTGGGAGCAGTACTTC; CDR3: CASSTGWEQYF
V: TRBV21-1; J: TRBJ2-1; size: NA; D: NA; DNA: TGTGCCAGCACCTTGAGGGCGGGCAGGACCAAATTTTACAATGAGCAGTTCTTC; CDR3: CASTLRAGRTKFYNEQFF
V: TRBV6-5; J: TRBJ2-2; size: NA; D: TRBD1; DNA: TGTGCCAGCAGGCCAACAGGGGGCAACGTAGGGGAGCTGTTTTTT; CDR3: CASRPTGGNVGELFF
V: TRBV6-5; J: TRBJ1-5; size: NA; D: NA; DNA: TGTGCCAGCACTCGTCTCTCTAGCAATCAGCCCCAGCATTTT; CDR3: CASTRLSSNQPQHF
V: TRBV27; J: TRBJ2-7; size: NA; D: TRBD2; DNA: TGTGCCAGCCGGCTAGCGGGGAACGAGCAGTACTTC; CDR3: CASRLAGNEQYF
V: TRBV5-1; J: TRBJ1-4; size: NA; D: NA; DNA: TGCGCCAGCAGCTTGGATAGATTTAATGAAAAACTGTTTTTT; CDR3: CASSLDRFNEKLFF
V: TRBV5-6; J: TRBJ1-5; size: NA; D: NA; DNA: TGTGCCAGCAGCGACGGGGGTAGCAATCAGCCCCAGCATTTT; CDR3: CASSDGGSNQPQHF
V: TRBV2; J: TRBJ2-7; size: NA; D: TRBD1; DNA: TGTGCCAGCAGTGAGCACGGACAGGGGACCGAGCAGTACTTC; CDR3: CASSEHGQGTEQYF
V: TRBV6-4; J: TRBJ2-2; size: NA; D: TRBD1; DNA: TGTGCCAGCAGTGCGGGGCCAGGGGGCATCGGGGAGCTGTTTTTT; CDR3: CASSAGPGGIGELFF
V: TRBV25-1; J: TRBJ1-2; size: NA; D: NA; DNA: TGTGCCAGCAGTGAATCCCGGACAGTCTCAGATGGCTACACCTTC; CDR3: CASSESRTVSDGYTF
V: TRBV28; J: TRBJ2-7; size: NA; D: NA; DNA: TGTGCCAGCAGTCTCTCAGGGGAAGCCTACGAGCAGTACTTC; CDR3: CASSLSGEAYEQYF
V: TRBV21-1; J: TRBJ1-2; size: NA; D: NA; DNA: TGTGCCAGCAGTATACGACAGGGGGTCTGGGGCTACACCTTC; CDR3: CASSIRQGVWGYTF
V: TRBV24-1; J: TRBJ1-3; size: NA; D: NA; DNA: TGTGCCACCAGTGATTTTAGCGGGTTTGTATATTTT; CDR3: CATSDFSGFVYF
V: TRBV2; J: TRBJ2-7; size: NA; D: TRBD2; DNA: TGTGCCACCGGGGGACTAGCGGGAACCTACGAGCAGTACTTC; CDR3: CATGGLAGTYEQYF
V: TRBV15; J: TRBJ1-1; size: NA; D: TRBD1; DNA: TGTGCCACCAGCAGAGCGGGGACAGGAAAGAACACTGAAGCTTTCTTT; CDR3: CATSRAGTGKNTEAFF
V: TRBV5-1; J: TRBJ2-5; size: NA; D: TRBD2; DNA: TGCGCCAGCAGCTTAGGAACTAGCGAGAAAGAGACCCAGTACTTC; CDR3: CASSLGTSEKETQYF
V: TRBV18; J: TRBJ2-3; size: NA; D: NA; DNA: TGTGCCAGCTCACCACTTCCCGTTTCGGGCACAGATACGCAGTATTTT; CDR3: CASSPLPVSGTDTQYF
V: TRBV12-3/TRBV12-4; J: TRBJ2-2; size: NA; D: NA; DNA: TGTGCCAGCAGTTTAAGAGGTCCCGGGGAGCTGTTTTTT; CDR3: CASSLRGPGELFF
V: TRBV25-1; J: TRBJ2-7; size: NA; D: TRBD1; DNA: TGTGCCAGCAGTATTTACGGGACAGGGGGCAGCGAGCAGTACTTC; CDR3: CASSIYGTGGSEQYF
V: TRBV18; J: TRBJ2-6; size: NA; D: NA; DNA: TGTGCCAGCTCACTTCGGGACTCTGGGGCCAACGTCCTGACTTTC; CDR3: CASSLRDSGANVLTF
V: TRBV3-1/TRBV3-2; J: TRBJ2-7; size: NA; D: NA; DNA: TGTGCCAGCAGCCAAGATCAGGTTCGCGAGCAGTACTTC; CDR3: CASSQDQVREQYF
V: TRBV4-1; J: TRBJ1-2; size: NA; D: NA; DNA: TGCGCCAGCAGCCAAGAAGGCAGGCTCTATGGCTACACCTTC; CDR3: CASSQEGRLYGYTF
V: TRBV14; J: TRBJ2-2; size: once; D: NA; DNA: TGTGCCAGCAGCCAAAGGACAGGGAGGGACACCGGGGAGCTGTTTTTT; CDR3: CASSQRTGRDTGELFF
V: TRBV7-2; J: TRBJ2-1; size: NA; D: TRBD2; DNA: TGTGCCAGCAGCTTTCTTAGCGGGAGCGGGGGAGATGAGCAGTTCTTC; CDR3: CASSFLSGSGGDEQFF
V: TRBV5-1; J: TRBJ1-3; size: NA; D: NA; DNA: TGCGCCACCTCCGACGGGGGTTCTGGAAACACCATATATTTT; CDR3: CATSDGGSGNTIYF
V: TRBV3-1/TRBV3-2; J: TRBJ1-1; size: NA; D: NA; DNA: TGTGCCAGCAGCCCGGGACTGATGAACACTGAAGCTTTCTTT; CDR3: CASSPGLMNTEAFF
V: TRBV10-3; J: TRBJ1-2; size: NA; D: TRBD1; DNA: TGTGCCATCAGTACCTTGACAGGGCAAAGCTACACCTTC; CDR3: CAISTLTGQSYTF
V: TRBV7-9; J: TRBJ2-7; size: NA; D: TRBD2; DNA: TGTGCCAGCAGCCCCCCAACTAGCGGGGTGATCTACGAGCAGTACTTC; CDR3: CASSPPTSGVIYEQYF
V: TRBV18; J: TRBJ1-6; size: NA; D: TRBD1; DNA: TGTGCCAGCTCACCGGAGACAGGGGCTTCACCCCTCCACTTT; CDR3: CASSPETGASPLHF
V: TRBV5-4; J: TRBJ2-7; size: NA; D: TRBD2; DNA: TGTGCCAGCAGCCCTAGCGGGGCTTCCTACGAGCAGTACTTC; CDR3: CASSPSGASYEQYF
V: TRBV7-9; J: TRBJ1-3; size: NA; D: NA; DNA: TGTGCCAGCAGCTTAGGAACTAGCTCTGGAAACACCATATATTTT; CDR3: CASSLGTSSGNTIYF
V: TRBV10-3; J: TRBJ2-5; size: NA; D: NA; DNA: TGTGCCATCAGTGAGGTTGAGAGGTTAGGAGAGACCCAGTACTTC; CDR3: CAISEVERLGETQYF
V: TRBV3-1/TRBV3-2; J: TRBJ1-5; size: once; D: NA; DNA: TGTGCCAGCAGTCGAGGGCAGAACAATCAGCCCCAGCATTTT; CDR3: CASSRGQNNQPQHF
V: TRBV7-9; J: TRBJ2-7; size: NA; D: TRBD2; DNA: TGTGCCAGCAGCTCTGGACTAGCGGGAGTCTCCGAGCAGTACTTC; CDR3: CASSSGLAGVSEQYF